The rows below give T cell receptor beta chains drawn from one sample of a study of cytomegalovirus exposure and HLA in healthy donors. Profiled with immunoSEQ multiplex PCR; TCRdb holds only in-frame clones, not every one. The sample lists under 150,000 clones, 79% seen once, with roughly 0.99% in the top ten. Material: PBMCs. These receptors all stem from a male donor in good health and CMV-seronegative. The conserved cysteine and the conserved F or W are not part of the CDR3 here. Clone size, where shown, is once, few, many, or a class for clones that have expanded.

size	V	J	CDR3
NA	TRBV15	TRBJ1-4	ATSTLPGQGNEKLF
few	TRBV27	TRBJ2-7	ASGDRDYYEQY
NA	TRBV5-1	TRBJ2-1	ASSSRLAGGYNEQF
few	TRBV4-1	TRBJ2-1	ASSQGGGNEQF
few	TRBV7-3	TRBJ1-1	ASSFLQGTEAF
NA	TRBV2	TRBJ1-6	ASSYGQSSYNSPLH
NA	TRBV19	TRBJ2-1	ASSWRGSSYNEQF
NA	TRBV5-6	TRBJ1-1	ASSPNGGGTEAF
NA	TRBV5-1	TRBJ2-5	ASSVTGTPKVETQY
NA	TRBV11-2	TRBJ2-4	ASSLSYSDSEQY
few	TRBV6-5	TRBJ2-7	ASSPVQGTEQY
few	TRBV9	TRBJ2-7	ASSVDLSPYEQY
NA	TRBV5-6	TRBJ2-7	ASSLAHADEQY
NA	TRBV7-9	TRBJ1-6	ASSADSDSPLH
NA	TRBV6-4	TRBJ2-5	ASSAEPSVQETQY
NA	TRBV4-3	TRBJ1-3	ASSQDKSGNTIY
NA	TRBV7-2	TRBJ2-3	ASSFPGTGAADTQY
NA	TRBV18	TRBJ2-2	ASSGSAGELF
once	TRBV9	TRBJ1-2	ASSPGQTNYGYT
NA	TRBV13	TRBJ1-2	AGPGGNYGYT
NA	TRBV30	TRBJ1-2	AWSLLGAGYT
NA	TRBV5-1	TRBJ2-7	ASSFLTGGGYEQY
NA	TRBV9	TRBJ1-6	ASKGTHDNSPLH
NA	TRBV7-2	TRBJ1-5	ASSLSGYNQPQH
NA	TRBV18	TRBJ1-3	ASSGTGTGNTIY
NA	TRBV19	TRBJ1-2	ASRNTGNYGYT
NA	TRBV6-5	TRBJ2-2	ASSRQGTGELF
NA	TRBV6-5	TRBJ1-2	ASSPLSVGGNGYT
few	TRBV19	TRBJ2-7	ATWGGQGAKEQY
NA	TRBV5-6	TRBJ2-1	ASSLAPGGFYNEQF